Sequencing of this TCR beta chain was carried out in a study of T cell changes during pregnancy in multiple sclerosis. CDR1 and CDR2 (germline): SNHLY, FYNNEI. The CDR3 spans 11 residues. Trimming took off 8 bases at V and 6 bases at J, with 11 bases between the two ends. The table came from immunoSEQ multiplex PCR; TCRdb's copy has only in-frame clones and leaves some out. Of tens of thousands of clones in the sample, 92% were seen once. This clone has just one count. The clonotype comes from a female donor with multiple sclerosis, enrolled in a pregnancy study. The specimen was peripheral blood, collected before pregnancy. This sequence joins TRBV2 and TRBJ2-7; TRBD1 is a possible D gene (5 bases). Written as DNA, the CDR3 is TGTGCCAGCCGACGGACATTCGAGCAGTACTTC. This gives the protein CASRRTFEQYF.